This entry features one T cell receptor beta chain sequence. This entry is derived from a study of T cell responses to AZD1222 COVID-19 vaccine. Here immunoSEQ multiplex PCR was the method, and the copy in TCRdb shows in-frame clones only, minus some. Here the sample spans roughly 70,000 clones, 85% being singletons. This TCR was recovered from an adult in good health. This material consisted of peripheral blood, taken on day 0 of AZD1222 vaccination.

The DNA of the CDR3 is TGTGCCAGCGGGGGGGGGACACACTCCTACGAGCAGTACTTC. As protein: CASGGGTHSYEQYF. V usage is TRBV7-8 and J usage is TRBJ2-7, with D perhaps TRBD2 (7 bases). Germline assignment: CDR1 SGHVS and CDR2 FQNEAQ. The CDR3 is made up of 14 amino acids. V lost 8 bases to trimming and J lost 0 bases, with 14 bases between them.